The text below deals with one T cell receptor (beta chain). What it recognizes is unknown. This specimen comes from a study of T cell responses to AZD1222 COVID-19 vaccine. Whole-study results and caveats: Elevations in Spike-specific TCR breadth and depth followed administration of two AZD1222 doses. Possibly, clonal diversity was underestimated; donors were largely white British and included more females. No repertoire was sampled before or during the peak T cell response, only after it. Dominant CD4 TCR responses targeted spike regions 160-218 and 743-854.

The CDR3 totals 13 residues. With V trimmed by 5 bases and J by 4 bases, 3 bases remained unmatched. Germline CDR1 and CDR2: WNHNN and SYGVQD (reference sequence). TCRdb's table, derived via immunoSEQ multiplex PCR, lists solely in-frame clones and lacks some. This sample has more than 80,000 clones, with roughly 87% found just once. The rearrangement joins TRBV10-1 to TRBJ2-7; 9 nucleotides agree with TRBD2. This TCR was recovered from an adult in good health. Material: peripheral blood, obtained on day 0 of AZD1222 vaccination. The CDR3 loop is CASSPGLAYEQYF. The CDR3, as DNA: TGCGCCAGCAGTCCGGGACTAGCTTACGAGCAGTACTTC.